This T cell receptor (beta chain) was found in a study of blood T cell repertoires in COVID-19. The repertoire was sequenced with immunoSEQ multiplex PCR; TCRdb's copy has only in-frame clones and lacks some. The sample records some 350,000 clones, more than 75% being singletons. Living in about two dozen US areas, the participants were between roughly 18 and 95 years of age. Donors were grouped by their self-reported clinical history. What the recovered Cohort 3 donors had was two negative PCRs, clearance, or symptom resolution. The source of this sequence is a woman under 40 who had recovered from COVID-19. Specimen: PBMCs or T cells enriched from blood (not recorded which).

The CDR3 loop reads CASSPFNMRLFF. The CDR3 region has the DNA TGTGCCAGTAGCCCCTTTAATATGAGGCTGTTTTTT. V gene TRBV19 combines with J gene TRBJ2-2; D gene uncertain. Between the trimmed V and J ends, which lost 6 bases and 13 bases, there was a span of 15 bases. This CDR3 is 12 amino acids long. Germline CDR1 and CDR2: LNHDA and SQIVND (reference sequence).